The rows below give T cell receptor beta chains drawn from one sample of a study of cytomegalovirus exposure and HLA in healthy donors. TCRdb's table, derived via immunoSEQ multiplex PCR, lists solely in-frame clones and lacks some. The sample has about 160,000 clones; around 83% are singletons. Sequencing was performed on PBMCs. The receptors derive from a girl aged 2-9 years in good health and CMV-seropositive. CDR3s include the opening cysteine and the closing phenylalanine or tryptophan. Fields, in order: D gene, CDR3 length, V gene, J gene, clone size, CDR3 protein, CDR3 DNA. The D gene is left open where the match is weak. Clone size is given for some rows only: seen once, a few or many times, or a class if the clone is expanded.

d_gene: .
len: 15
v_gene: TRBV5-5
j_gene: TRBJ2-7
abundance: .
CDR3aa: CASSGDSGALGEQYF
CDR3nt: TGTGCCAGCAGCGGGGACTCGGGAGCCTTAGGCGAGCAGTACTTC

d_gene: .
len: 16
v_gene: TRBV7-9
j_gene: TRBJ1-4
abundance: .
CDR3aa: CASSRRAGALNEKLFF
CDR3nt: TGTGCCAGCAGCCGACGGGCAGGGGCCCTTAATGAAAAACTGTTTTTT

d_gene: .
len: 14
v_gene: TRBV6-1
j_gene: TRBJ1-1
abundance: .
CDR3aa: CASSPSGTRAEAFF
CDR3nt: TGTGCCAGCAGCCCATCCGGGACACGCGCTGAAGCTTTCTTT

d_gene: .
len: 16
v_gene: TRBV6-6
j_gene: TRBJ2-3
abundance: few
CDR3aa: CASSSWLNRRTDTQYF
CDR3nt: TGTGCCAGCAGTTCGTGGTTAAACAGACGCACAGATACGCAGTATTTT

d_gene: TRBD1
len: 16
v_gene: TRBV28
j_gene: TRBJ1-5
abundance: .
CDR3aa: CASSRDRGASNQPQHF
CDR3nt: TGTGCCAGCAGCCGGGACAGGGGGGCTAGCAATCAGCCCCAGCATTTT

d_gene: .
len: 13
v_gene: TRBV2
j_gene: TRBJ1-3
abundance: .
CDR3aa: CASTHSEGNTIYF
CDR3nt: TGTGCCAGCACCCACTCGGAGGGAAACACCATATATTTT

d_gene: TRBD1
len: 17
v_gene: TRBV19
j_gene: TRBJ1-5
abundance: .
CDR3aa: CASSIRLGQGTNQPQHF
CDR3nt: TGTGCCAGTAGTATCCGACTCGGACAGGGGACGAATCAGCCCCAGCATTTT

d_gene: .
len: 13
v_gene: TRBV7-3
j_gene: TRBJ2-5
abundance: .
CDR3aa: CASSLILEETQYF
CDR3nt: TGTGCCAGCAGCTTAATCTTGGAGGAGACCCAGTACTTC

d_gene: .
len: 14
v_gene: TRBV5-1
j_gene: TRBJ2-3
abundance: .
CDR3aa: CASSLGLATDTQYF
CDR3nt: TGCGCCAGCAGCTTGGGCCTGGCCACAGATACGCAGTATTTT

d_gene: TRBD1
len: 15
v_gene: TRBV2
j_gene: TRBJ2-1
abundance: .
CDR3aa: CASTQATGRGGEQFF
CDR3nt: TGTGCCAGCACGCAGGCGACAGGGCGCGGCGGTGAGCAGTTCTTC

d_gene: TRBD2
len: 15
v_gene: TRBV6-5
j_gene: TRBJ2-7
abundance: .
CDR3aa: CASSSGLAHSYEQYF
CDR3nt: TGTGCCAGCAGTTCCGGACTAGCGCATTCCTACGAGCAGTACTTC

d_gene: TRBD1
len: 12
v_gene: TRBV29-1
j_gene: TRBJ2-5
abundance: .
CDR3aa: CSEGQGGETQYF
CDR3nt: TGCAGCGAGGGACAGGGAGGAGAGACCCAGTACTTC

d_gene: .
len: 16
v_gene: TRBV2
j_gene: TRBJ1-5
abundance: .
CDR3aa: CASSSGQVYSNQPQHF
CDR3nt: TGTGCCAGCAGTTCCGGACAAGTCTATAGCAATCAGCCCCAGCATTTT

d_gene: .
len: 14
v_gene: TRBV19
j_gene: TRBJ1-1
abundance: .
CDR3aa: CASSISRGNTEAFF
CDR3nt: TGTGCCAGTAGTATTTCCCGGGGGAACACTGAAGCTTTCTTT

d_gene: .
len: 16
v_gene: TRBV4-1
j_gene: TRBJ1-4
abundance: .
CDR3aa: CASSQRLPGFQEKLFF
CDR3nt: TGCGCCAGCAGCCAAAGGTTGCCGGGTTTTCAGGAAAAACTGTTTTTT

d_gene: .
len: 11
v_gene: TRBV30
j_gene: TRBJ2-7
abundance: .
CDR3aa: CAWSVSHEQYF
CDR3nt: TGTGCCTGGAGTGTCTCCCACGAGCAGTACTTC

d_gene: TRBD2
len: 12
v_gene: TRBV29-1
j_gene: TRBJ2-5
abundance: .
CDR3aa: CSVAAGAETQYF
CDR3nt: TGCAGCGTTGCAGCGGGAGCCGAGACCCAGTACTTC

d_gene: TRBD1
len: 14
v_gene: TRBV5-1
j_gene: TRBJ1-5
abundance: .
CDR3aa: CASSLGPGGPSQHF
CDR3nt: TGCGCCAGCAGCTTGGGTCCAGGGGGGCCCTCCCAGCATTTT

d_gene: .
len: 14
v_gene: TRBV28
j_gene: TRBJ2-3
abundance: .
CDR3aa: CASSLGRRQDTQYF
CDR3nt: TGTGCCAGCAGTTTGGGCAGGAGGCAAGATACGCAGTATTTT

d_gene: .
len: 16
v_gene: TRBV25-1
j_gene: TRBJ2-3
abundance: .
CDR3aa: CASSVIRFSSTDTQYF
CDR3nt: TGTGCCAGCAGTGTCATCAGGTTTTCTAGCACAGATACGCAGTATTTT

d_gene: TRBD1
len: 15
v_gene: TRBV10-1
j_gene: TRBJ1-1
abundance: .
CDR3aa: CASSESQGVGTEAFF
CDR3nt: TGCGCCAGCAGTGAGTCCCAGGGGGTCGGCACTGAAGCTTTCTTT

d_gene: TRBD1
len: 17
v_gene: TRBV19
j_gene: TRBJ1-2
abundance: .
CDR3aa: CASSLRDSPVRGYGYTF
CDR3nt: TGTGCCAGTAGTTTAAGGGACAGCCCTGTGAGGGGGTATGGCTACACCTTC

d_gene: .
len: 13
v_gene: TRBV11-2
j_gene: TRBJ2-3
abundance: .
CDR3aa: CASSLEVGDTQYF
CDR3nt: TGTGCCAGCAGCTTAGAGGTCGGGGATACGCAGTATTTT

d_gene: .
len: 13
v_gene: TRBV19
j_gene: TRBJ2-5
abundance: .
CDR3aa: CASQSGQQETQYF
CDR3nt: TGTGCCAGTCAAAGCGGACAGCAAGAGACCCAGTACTTC

d_gene: .
len: 14
v_gene: TRBV5-4
j_gene: TRBJ1-1
abundance: .
CDR3aa: CASSLGNINTEAFF
CDR3nt: TGTGCCAGCAGCTTGGGAAACATCAACACTGAAGCTTTCTTT

d_gene: TRBD2
len: 15
v_gene: TRBV5-4
j_gene: TRBJ2-7
abundance: .
CDR3aa: CASSLTSGRVYEQYF
CDR3nt: TGTGCCAGCAGCTTGACCAGCGGGAGGGTATACGAGCAGTACTTC

d_gene: .
len: 15
v_gene: TRBV18
j_gene: TRBJ1-1
abundance: .
CDR3aa: CASSPRGGRATEAFF
CDR3nt: TGTGCCAGCTCACCACGGGGGGGCAGGGCCACTGAAGCTTTCTTT

d_gene: TRBD2
len: 15
v_gene: TRBV19
j_gene: TRBJ2-2
abundance: .
CDR3aa: CASSRITSGTGELFF
CDR3nt: TGTGCCAGTAGTAGAATTACTAGCGGCACCGGGGAGCTGTTTTTT

d_gene: TRBD2
len: 15
v_gene: TRBV6-6
j_gene: TRBJ2-3
abundance: .
CDR3aa: CASRGLARTPDTQYF
CDR3nt: TGTGCCAGCAGGGGACTAGCGAGGACTCCAGATACGCAGTATTTT

d_gene: .
len: 14
v_gene: TRBV28
j_gene: TRBJ1-3
abundance: .
CDR3aa: CASMERGAGNTIYF
CDR3nt: TGTGCCAGCATGGAACGGGGAGCTGGAAACACCATATATTTT

d_gene: TRBD2
len: 17
v_gene: TRBV7-9
j_gene: TRBJ2-3
abundance: few
CDR3aa: CASSLGVEGLDGDTQYF
CDR3nt: TGTGCCAGCAGCTTGGGAGTGGAGGGACTAGACGGAGATACGCAGTATTTT

d_gene: TRBD1
len: 15
v_gene: TRBV7-9
j_gene: TRBJ1-4
abundance: .
CDR3aa: CASSFTTGLSEKLFF
CDR3nt: TGTGCCAGCAGTTTCACGACAGGGCTGAGTGAAAAACTGTTTTTT

d_gene: TRBD1
len: 13
v_gene: TRBV30
j_gene: TRBJ2-1
abundance: .
CDR3aa: CAWMGTAYNEQFF
CDR3nt: TGTGCCTGGATGGGGACAGCTTACAATGAGCAGTTCTTC

d_gene: TRBD2
len: 15
v_gene: TRBV6-4
j_gene: TRBJ2-1
abundance: .
CDR3aa: CASSDGLAGNNEQFF
CDR3nt: TGTGCCAGCAGTGACGGACTAGCGGGTAACAATGAGCAGTTCTTC

d_gene: TRBD2
len: 15
v_gene: TRBV18
j_gene: TRBJ2-5
abundance: .
CDR3aa: CASSPGLAGLETQYF
CDR3nt: TGTGCCAGCTCACCGGGACTAGCGGGATTGGAGACCCAGTACTTC

d_gene: .
len: 13
v_gene: TRBV27
j_gene: TRBJ1-5
abundance: .
CDR3aa: CASSWGGGQPQHF
CDR3nt: TGTGCCAGCAGTTGGGGGGGCGGTCAGCCCCAGCATTTT

d_gene: TRBD2
len: 15
v_gene: TRBV30
j_gene: TRBJ2-3
abundance: .
CDR3aa: CAWSDGLAGGDTQYF
CDR3nt: TGTGCCTGGAGCGACGGACTAGCCGGAGGTGATACGCAGTATTTT

d_gene: .
len: 15
v_gene: TRBV9
j_gene: TRBJ2-1
abundance: .
CDR3aa: CASSVDSGSYNEQFF
CDR3nt: TGTGCCAGCAGCGTAGATAGCGGATCCTACAATGAGCAGTTCTTC

d_gene: .
len: 15
v_gene: TRBV5-6
j_gene: TRBJ2-3
abundance: .
CDR3aa: CASSWAGRRTDTQYF
CDR3nt: TGTGCCAGCAGCTGGGCGGGACGCCGCACAGATACGCAGTATTTT

d_gene: .
len: 14
v_gene: TRBV30
j_gene: TRBJ1-5
abundance: .
CDR3aa: CAWSVESGNQPQHF
CDR3nt: TGTGCCTGGAGTGTTGAATCGGGTAATCAGCCCCAGCATTTT

d_gene: .
len: 13
v_gene: TRBV27
j_gene: TRBJ1-2
abundance: once
CDR3aa: CATFSTDFYGYTF
CDR3nt: TGTGCCACCTTCTCGACAGACTTCTATGGCTACACCTTC

d_gene: TRBD1
len: 13
v_gene: TRBV16
j_gene: TRBJ2-7
abundance: .
CDR3aa: CASGQGTPYEQYF
CDR3nt: TGTGCCAGCGGACAGGGGACCCCCTACGAGCAGTACTTC

d_gene: .
len: 15
v_gene: TRBV28
j_gene: TRBJ1-2
abundance: .
CDR3aa: CASSLDGGPGYGYTF
CDR3nt: TGTGCCAGCAGTTTAGACGGGGGGCCGGGGTATGGCTACACCTTC

d_gene: TRBD2
len: 15
v_gene: TRBV19
j_gene: TRBJ2-6
abundance: .
CDR3aa: CASSLAGSGANVLTF
CDR3nt: TGTGCCAGTAGCCTAGCGGGATCTGGGGCCAACGTCCTGACTTTC

d_gene: .
len: 15
v_gene: TRBV5-4
j_gene: TRBJ2-5
abundance: .
CDR3aa: CASSAAYRGGGTQYF
CDR3nt: TGTGCCAGCAGCGCCGCGTACAGGGGGGGAGGGACCCAGTACTTC

d_gene: TRBD2
len: 16
v_gene: TRBV7-6
j_gene: TRBJ2-2
abundance: .
CDR3aa: CASSLVSGRASGELFF
CDR3nt: TGTGCCAGCAGCTTAGTCAGCGGGAGGGCCTCCGGGGAGCTGTTTTTT

d_gene: TRBD1
len: 15
v_gene: TRBV11-2
j_gene: TRBJ1-1
abundance: .
CDR3aa: CASSLDLNRGPEAFF
CDR3nt: TGTGCCAGCAGCTTAGATCTCAACAGGGGGCCTGAAGCTTTCTTT

d_gene: TRBD1
len: 12
v_gene: TRBV30
j_gene: TRBJ1-2
abundance: .
CDR3aa: CAWSIQGDGYTF
CDR3nt: TGTGCCTGGAGTATACAGGGGGATGGCTACACCTTC

d_gene: .
len: 16
v_gene: TRBV28
j_gene: TRBJ2-7
abundance: .
CDR3aa: CASSYLLQENNHEQYF
CDR3nt: TGTGCCAGCAGCTACTTACTACAGGAGAACAATCACGAGCAGTACTTC

d_gene: TRBD1
len: 18
v_gene: TRBV4-1
j_gene: TRBJ1-3
abundance: .
CDR3aa: CASSQVREGQGFGNTIYF
CDR3nt: TGCGCCAGCAGCCAAGTTCGAGAGGGACAGGGGTTCGGAAACACCATATATTTT

d_gene: .
len: 13
v_gene: TRBV6-1
j_gene: TRBJ1-5
abundance: .
CDR3aa: CASRNTGVQPQHF
CDR3nt: TGTGCCAGCAGGAACACGGGGGTTCAGCCCCAGCATTTT

d_gene: .
len: 14
v_gene: TRBV7-9
j_gene: TRBJ2-6
abundance: few
CDR3aa: CASSSPAGANVLTF
CDR3nt: TGTGCCAGCAGCTCACCGGCTGGGGCCAACGTCCTGACTTTC